The source of this TCR beta chain is a study of blood T cell repertoires in COVID-19. Method: immunoSEQ multiplex PCR; TCRdb's copy keeps in-frame clones and lacks some. The sample yields fewer than 250,000 clones, more than 75% seen once. Germline V gene sequence: CDR1 SGHVS, CDR2 FQNEAQ. V gave up 2 bases and J gave up 5 bases, with 13 bases separating them. The CDR3 extends over 16 amino acids. Sequenced input: peripheral blood. The rearrangement links TRBV7-8 to TRBJ1-6, with D tentatively TRBD1 (6 bases). The sequence came from a woman aged 55-69 years who had recovered from COVID-19. CDR3 sequence (DNA): TGTGCCAGCAGCTTACTTGGGGGCTTGGATAATTCACCCCTCCACTTT. It codes for CASSLLGGLDNSPLHF.